This T cell receptor (beta chain) came from a study of blood T cell repertoires in COVID-19. The CDR3 spans 14 residues. J was trimmed by 8 bases and V by 1 base; bases with no gene match: 3. Germline V CDR1 and CDR2: SGHVS, FQNEAQ. Repertoires were generated with immunoSEQ multiplex PCR, while TCRdb's copy carries only in-frame clones and drops some. Found here are about 59,000 clones, 70% to 90% of them singletons; the top ten hold around 20%. Sequenced input: peripheral blood. This clonotype was obtained from a woman of 80 years or more with active COVID-19. The V and J genes are TRBV7-8 and TRBJ1-4, with 8 bases identical to TRBD1. The CDR3 region has the DNA TGTGCCAGCAGCTTAGTGGCAGGGGGCGAAAAACTGTTTTTT. The encoded protein is CASSLVAGGEKLFF.